The 7 T cell receptor beta chains presented below share a single source sample, sequenced in a study of blood T cell repertoires in COVID-19 (dated by TCRdb to between 2020 and 2021). The protocol used for the library was the immunoSEQ multiplex PCR assay. Not all clones reach the TCRdb copy of this immuneACCESS table, which keeps in-frame sequences only. Checked studies attribute under half of the gap to unresolved V genes and leave the rest unexplained. Here the sample has approximately 100,000 clones; over 75% occur a single time. The top ten clonotypes cover about 15% of the sample. The source material was peripheral blood. Source of these receptors: a woman of 80 years or more with active or convalescent COVID-19.

The rearrangement links TRBV30 to TRBJ1-2, with D possibly matching TRBD1 (6 bases). CDR3 size: 13 residues. Germline V CDR1 and CDR2: GTSNPN, SVGIG (reference sequence). V was trimmed by 4 bases and J by 6 bases, leaving 15 bases between them. In nucleotides, the CDR3 is TGTGCCTGGAACAGGGACCAGCTCGATGGCTACACCTTC. It specifies CAWNRDQLDGYTF.

The chain is built from TRBV28 and TRBJ1-2, with D unresolved. Germline loops: CDR1 MDHEN, CDR2 SYDVKM. The CDR3 totals 14 residues. V was clipped by 5 bases and J by 4 bases, with 14 bases between them. This CDR3 is CASSPPLRAYGYTF. CDR3 bases: TGTGCCAGCAGTCCCCCCCTAAGAGCCTATGGCTACACCTTC.

About this clone itself: A junction boundary mismatches the germline segment, possibly from a read error. The chain carries TRBV12-3 or TRBV12-4 and TRBJ2-5, with 9 bases lining up with TRBD1. The CDR3 runs 12 residues. For the CDR3, the DNA is TGTGCCAGCAGTTCGACAGGACAGGGGAGCAACTTC. It encodes CASSSTGQGSNF.

The rearrangement links TRBV5-4 to TRBJ2-5; 10 bases line up with TRBD1. V lost 4 bases to trimming and J lost 4 bases; unmatched junction nucleotides: 7. Germline CDR1 SGHNT, CDR2 YYREEE (reference sequence). The CDR3 sequence is 15 residues long. The CDR3 spells CASSLWTGGVETQYF. For the CDR3, the DNA is TGTGCCAGCAGCCTTTGGACAGGGGGAGTAGAGACCCAGTACTTC.

The V gene is TRBV7-9, the J gene TRBJ1-4; 11 nucleotides agree with TRBD1. The V gene end was trimmed by 8 bases and the J gene end by 8 bases; junction bases not matched to a gene: 1. The CDR3 covers 12 residues. Germline V gene lookup returns CDR1 SEHNR and CDR2 FQNEAQ (reference sequence). The chain's CDR3 is CASGTGGEKLFF. CDR3 nucleotide sequence: TGTGCCAGCGGGACAGGGGGAGAAAAACTGTTTTTT.

This clone has only one observation. The V and J genes are TRBV27 and TRBJ1-1, with unresolved D. The V gene's germline CDR1 is MNHEY and CDR2 SMNVEV (reference sequence). The length of the CDR3 is 13 residues. Trimming cost V 3 bases and J 7 bases, with 12 bases left between them. Here the CDR3 DNA reads TGTGCCAGCAGTTTTTGGCCCCCAAATGAAGCTTTCTTT. Translated, it gives CASSFWPPNEAFF.

This clone was detected once. The DNA of the CDR3 is TGTGCCAGCAGCCCCCGGACTAGCGGGAGTCGGAGACAAGAGACCCAGTACTTC. Protein product: CASSPRTSGSRRQETQYF. This chain connects TRBV5-4 to TRBJ2-5, with 13 nucleotides matching TRBD2. This CDR3 comprises 18 residues. Trimming cost V 4 bases and J 2 bases; bases outside gene matches: 11. Per the germline V gene, CDR1 is SGHNT and CDR2 is YYREEE (reference sequence).